The table lists the clone carrying this T cell receptor (beta chain) with a few counts. Its specificity is not known. The TCR library protocol attached unique molecular identifiers to the individual cDNA molecules. TCRdb independently ran MiXCR on the 5' RACE reads; one entry per CDR3 protein. Of around 100,000 distinct CDR3 sequences detected, over 15% appear once; the ten largest clones hold around 1.3%. This specimen comes from a study of early T cells in non-severe SARS-CoV-2 infection. Study overall: RNA in bulk from unsorted whole blood was sequenced, and chains were unpaired. Overall study findings and caveats: VDJdb-based matching was biased toward anti-spike CD8 responses and missed private and CD4 specificities.

V lost 2 bases, J lost 3 bases, and 5 bases lay in between. CDR1 and CDR2 from the germline V gene are LGHDT and YNNKEL (reference sequence). This CDR3 comprises 13 residues. Input material: whole blood. The receptor was isolated from an adult who was a healthcare worker with PCR-confirmed SARS-CoV-2 infection or an uninfected control (not recorded which). The V call is TRBV3-1, the J call TRBJ1-5, with D unresolved. The CDR3 nucleotides are TGTGCCAGCAGCCAAAGAACCAATCAGCCCCAGCATTTT. Protein: CASSQRTNQPQHF.